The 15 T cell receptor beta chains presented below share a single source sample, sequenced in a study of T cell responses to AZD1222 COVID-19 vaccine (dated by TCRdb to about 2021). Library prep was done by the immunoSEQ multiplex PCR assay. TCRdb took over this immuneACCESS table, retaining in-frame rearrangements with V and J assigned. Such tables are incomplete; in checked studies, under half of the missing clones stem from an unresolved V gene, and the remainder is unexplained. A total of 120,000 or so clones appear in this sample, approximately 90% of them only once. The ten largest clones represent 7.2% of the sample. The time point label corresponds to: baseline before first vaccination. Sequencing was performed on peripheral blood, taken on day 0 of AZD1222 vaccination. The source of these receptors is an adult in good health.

The CDR3 DNA follows: TGTGCCAGCTCACCACAGGCGGGAGGGCCACACGAGCAGTACTTC. Protein product: CASSPQAGGPHEQYF. V and J are TRBV18 and TRBJ2-7; 9 bases are a match to TRBD2. J gave up 5 bases and V 1 base, and 6 bases lay outside the gene matches. Germline V lookup: CDR1 KGHSH, CDR2 LQKENI. The CDR3 runs to 15 residues.

Here the CDR3 reads CASRPEGNQPQHF. Here the CDR3 DNA reads TGTGCCAGCAGACCGGAAGGCAATCAGCCCCAGCATTTT. This sequence joins TRBV6-5 and TRBJ1-5, with D unresolved. Germline CDR1 reads MNHEY; CDR2 reads SVGAGI. CDR3 length equals 13 residues. V lost 6 bases and J lost 2, with 8 bases in between.

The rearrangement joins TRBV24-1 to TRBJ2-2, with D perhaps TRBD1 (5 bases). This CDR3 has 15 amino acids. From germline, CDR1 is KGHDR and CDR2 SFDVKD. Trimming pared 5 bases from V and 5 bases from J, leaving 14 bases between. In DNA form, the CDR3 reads TGTGCCACCAGTGTTTCGGACACCAGTACCGGGGAGCTGTTTTTT. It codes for CATSVSDTSTGELFF.

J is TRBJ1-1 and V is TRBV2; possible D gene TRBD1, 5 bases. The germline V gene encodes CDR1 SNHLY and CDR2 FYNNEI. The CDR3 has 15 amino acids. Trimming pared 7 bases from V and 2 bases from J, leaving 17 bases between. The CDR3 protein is CASKSPGRRNTEAFF. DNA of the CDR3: TGTGCCAGCAAGTCCCCGGGACGGAGAAACACTGAAGCTTTCTTT.

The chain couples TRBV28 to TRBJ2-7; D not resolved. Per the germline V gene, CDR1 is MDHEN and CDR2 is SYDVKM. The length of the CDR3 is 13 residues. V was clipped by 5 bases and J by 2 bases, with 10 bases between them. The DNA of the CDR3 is TGTGCCAGCAGTCTTCCGACCACCTACGAGCAGTACTTC. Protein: CASSLPTTYEQYF.

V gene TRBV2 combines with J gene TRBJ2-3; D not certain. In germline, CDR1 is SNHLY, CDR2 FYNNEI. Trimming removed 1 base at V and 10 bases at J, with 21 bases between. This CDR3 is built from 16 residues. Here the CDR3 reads CASSEGAAPPTVPQYF. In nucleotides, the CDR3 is TGTGCCAGCAGTGAAGGGGCAGCACCCCCCACAGTGCCGCAGTATTTT.

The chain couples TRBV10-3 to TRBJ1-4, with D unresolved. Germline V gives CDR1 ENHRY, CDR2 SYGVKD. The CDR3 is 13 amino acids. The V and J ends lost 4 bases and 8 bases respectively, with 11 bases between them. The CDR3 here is CAISGGGREKLFF. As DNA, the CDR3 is TGTGCCATCAGTGGAGGAGGTCGGGAAAAACTGTTTTTT.

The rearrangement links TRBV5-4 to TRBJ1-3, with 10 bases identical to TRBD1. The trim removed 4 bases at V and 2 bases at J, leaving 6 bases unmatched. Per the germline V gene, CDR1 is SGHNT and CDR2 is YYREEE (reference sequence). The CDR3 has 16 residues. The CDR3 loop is CASSRAGQGAGNTIYF. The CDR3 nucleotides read TGTGCCAGCAGCCGCGCCGGACAGGGGGCTGGAAACACCATATATTTT. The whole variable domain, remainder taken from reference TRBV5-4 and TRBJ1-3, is ETGVTQSPTHLIKTRGQQVTLRCSSQSGHNTVSWYQQALGQGPQFIFQYYREEENGRGNFPPRFSGLQFPNYSSELNVNALELDDSALYLCASSRAGQGAGNTIYFGEGSWLTVV.

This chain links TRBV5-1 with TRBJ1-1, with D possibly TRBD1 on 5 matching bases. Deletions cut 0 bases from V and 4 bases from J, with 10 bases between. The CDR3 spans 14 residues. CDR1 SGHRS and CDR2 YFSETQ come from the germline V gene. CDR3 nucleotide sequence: TGCGCCAGCAGCTTGGAAGTGGGGGGCACTGAAGCTTTCTTT. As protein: CASSLEVGGTEAFF.

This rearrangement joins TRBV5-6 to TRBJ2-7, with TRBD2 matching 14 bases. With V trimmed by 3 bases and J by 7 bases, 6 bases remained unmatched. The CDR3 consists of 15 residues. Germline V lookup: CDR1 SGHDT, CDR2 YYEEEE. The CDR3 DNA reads TGTGCCAGCAGCTCTAGGGGGACTAGCGGGAGTGAGCAGTACTTC. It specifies CASSSRGTSGSEQYF. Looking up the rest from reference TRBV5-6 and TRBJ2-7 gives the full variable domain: DAGVTQSPTHLIKTRGQQVTLRCSPKSGHDTVSWYQQALGQGPQFIFQYYEEEERQRGNFPDRFSGHQFPNYSSELNVNALLLGDSALYLCASSSRGTSGSEQYFGPGTRLTVT.

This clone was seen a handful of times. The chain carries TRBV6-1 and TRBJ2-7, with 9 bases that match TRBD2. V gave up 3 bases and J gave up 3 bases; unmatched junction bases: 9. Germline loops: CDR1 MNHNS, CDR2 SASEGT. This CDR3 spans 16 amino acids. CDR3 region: CASSELVGTSSYEQYF. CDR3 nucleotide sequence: TGTGCCAGCAGTGAGTTAGTCGGGACTAGCAGCTACGAGCAGTACTTC.

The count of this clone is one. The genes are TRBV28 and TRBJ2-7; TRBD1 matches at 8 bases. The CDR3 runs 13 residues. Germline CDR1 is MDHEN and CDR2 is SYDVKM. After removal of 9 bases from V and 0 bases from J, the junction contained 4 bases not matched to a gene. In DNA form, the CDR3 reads TGTGCCAGTCACAGGGGGTCCTCCTACGAGCAGTACTTC. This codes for CASHRGSSYEQYF.

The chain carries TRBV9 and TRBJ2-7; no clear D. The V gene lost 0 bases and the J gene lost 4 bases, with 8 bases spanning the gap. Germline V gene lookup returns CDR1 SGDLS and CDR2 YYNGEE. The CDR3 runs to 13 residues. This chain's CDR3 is CASSVAPWYEQYF. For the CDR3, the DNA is TGTGCCAGCAGCGTAGCCCCGTGGTACGAGCAGTACTTC.

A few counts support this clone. CDR3 nucleotides: TGTGCCAGAAGCTTTCAGAATTATAGCAATCAGCCCCAGCATTTT. It specifies CARSFQNYSNQPQHF. The chain carries TRBV5-3 and TRBJ1-5; D uncertain. TRBV5-3 falls under the ORF class, with uncertain function. CDR3 length: 15 amino acids. Deletions cut 2 bases from V and 0 bases from J, with 9 bases between.

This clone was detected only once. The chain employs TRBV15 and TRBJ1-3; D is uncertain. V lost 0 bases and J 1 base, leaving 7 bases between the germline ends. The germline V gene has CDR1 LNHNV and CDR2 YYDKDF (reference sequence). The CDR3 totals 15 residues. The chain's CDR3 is CATSRDAGSGNTIYF. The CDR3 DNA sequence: TGTGCCACCAGCAGAGATGCGGGGTCTGGAAACACCATATATTTT.